The clone carrying this T cell receptor (beta chain) was recorded at least ten times. Its target is unknown. TCRdb recomputed calls from the RT-PCR reads with MiXCR, one row per CDR3 protein. The sample records 500,000 to 600,000 distinct CDR3 sequences, approximately 15% being singletons. Germline-derived CDR1 and CDR2 are SGHDN and FVKESK. Trimming cost V 4 bases and J 3 bases, with 12 bases left between them. This CDR3 spans 14 amino acids. This record comes from a study of response to subunit inactivated influenza vaccine. Study findings and constraints: Few additional T cells are recruited per seasonal influenza vaccination, authors suggested.

The chain joins TRBV14 to TRBJ1-2, with D hard to call. This TCR was recovered from a man between 50 and 75 years old who received an inactivated influenza vaccine. Specimen: CD4+ T cells sorted from PBMCs, collected less than 30 months after vaccination. CDR3 DNA: TGTGCCAGCAGCCGAGGCTTGTGGGACTATGGCTACACCTTC. Translating it yields CASSRGLWDYGYTF.